The clone carrying this TCR beta chain was seen many times. Antigen: not known. This specimen belongs to a study of prognosis after radiotherapy for stage I lung cancer. For the study at large: The period between April 2018 and early 2019 saw the enrollment of stage I non-small cell lung cancer patients. Newly diagnosed primary stage I lung tumors were present in approximately 13 patients, and oligometastatic NSCLC after surgical resection of the primary tumor was present in about five patients. Study-wide results and limits: Median unique TCR clones dropped from roughly 10,000 to 7,000 after stereotactic body radiation therapy.

With two-round multiplex PCR, TCR beta CDR3 sequences were amplified from genomic DNA. Amplification during the initial PCR round employed primers specific to each TRBV and TRBJ gene. TCRdb re-derived calls from the multiplex PCR reads in MiXCR, one entry per CDR3 protein. Among roughly 13,000 distinct CDR3 sequences listed, 31% were seen once. Germline values: CDR1 DFQATT, CDR2 SNEGSKA (reference sequence). The CDR3 is made up of 17 amino acids. The V end lost 1 base, the J end lost 6 bases, and 24 bases lay between the germline ends. Sample collection consisted of roughly 5.9 milliliters of peripheral blood drawn at each of two time points.

The gene calls are TRBV20-1 and TRBJ1-1, with D possibly TRBD1 on 5 matching bases. The sequence was obtained from a donor aged 50 or older with non-small cell lung cancer. The specimen comprised PBMCs, sampled before or after stereotactic body radiation therapy (not recorded which). The CDR3 spells CSARAASGQRGGAEAFF. CDR3 DNA sequence: TGCAGTGCTAGAGCCGCTTCGGGGCAGAGGGGAGGCGCTGAAGCTTTCTTT.